This T cell receptor beta chain emerged from a study of beta chain features in type 1 diabetes. The overall study: Cells sorted and examined across all samples totaled approximately 100,000,000. Study results and limitations: PCR might favor shorter templates, equally in patients and controls.

One heparinised draw of blood, averaging approximately 110 mL, came from each donor. In all sorted populations, purity surpassed 95%. This clone came up a few times. The antigen is not known. The study reverse transcribed the entire isolated RNA, so it sequenced expressed TCRB transcripts. Using immunoSEQ multiplex PCR, the repertoire was profiled, and TCRdb retains in-frame clones only, with some absent. The table has a few hundred thousand clones, about 26% seen once. What was sequenced was central memory CD4+ T cells from blood. This sequence originates from a man aged 25 to 40 in good health.

This CDR3 reads CASSQDGGPFGIQYF. CDR3 nucleotides: TGCGCCAGCAGCCAAGACGGCGGGCCCTTCGGCATTCAGTACTTC. The V gene is TRBV4-1, the J gene TRBJ2-4; D might be TRBD2 (5 bases). The V and J ends lost 0 bases and 9 bases respectively, with 15 bases between them. The germline V gene has CDR1 MGHRA and CDR2 YSYEKL. The CDR3 contains 15 residues.